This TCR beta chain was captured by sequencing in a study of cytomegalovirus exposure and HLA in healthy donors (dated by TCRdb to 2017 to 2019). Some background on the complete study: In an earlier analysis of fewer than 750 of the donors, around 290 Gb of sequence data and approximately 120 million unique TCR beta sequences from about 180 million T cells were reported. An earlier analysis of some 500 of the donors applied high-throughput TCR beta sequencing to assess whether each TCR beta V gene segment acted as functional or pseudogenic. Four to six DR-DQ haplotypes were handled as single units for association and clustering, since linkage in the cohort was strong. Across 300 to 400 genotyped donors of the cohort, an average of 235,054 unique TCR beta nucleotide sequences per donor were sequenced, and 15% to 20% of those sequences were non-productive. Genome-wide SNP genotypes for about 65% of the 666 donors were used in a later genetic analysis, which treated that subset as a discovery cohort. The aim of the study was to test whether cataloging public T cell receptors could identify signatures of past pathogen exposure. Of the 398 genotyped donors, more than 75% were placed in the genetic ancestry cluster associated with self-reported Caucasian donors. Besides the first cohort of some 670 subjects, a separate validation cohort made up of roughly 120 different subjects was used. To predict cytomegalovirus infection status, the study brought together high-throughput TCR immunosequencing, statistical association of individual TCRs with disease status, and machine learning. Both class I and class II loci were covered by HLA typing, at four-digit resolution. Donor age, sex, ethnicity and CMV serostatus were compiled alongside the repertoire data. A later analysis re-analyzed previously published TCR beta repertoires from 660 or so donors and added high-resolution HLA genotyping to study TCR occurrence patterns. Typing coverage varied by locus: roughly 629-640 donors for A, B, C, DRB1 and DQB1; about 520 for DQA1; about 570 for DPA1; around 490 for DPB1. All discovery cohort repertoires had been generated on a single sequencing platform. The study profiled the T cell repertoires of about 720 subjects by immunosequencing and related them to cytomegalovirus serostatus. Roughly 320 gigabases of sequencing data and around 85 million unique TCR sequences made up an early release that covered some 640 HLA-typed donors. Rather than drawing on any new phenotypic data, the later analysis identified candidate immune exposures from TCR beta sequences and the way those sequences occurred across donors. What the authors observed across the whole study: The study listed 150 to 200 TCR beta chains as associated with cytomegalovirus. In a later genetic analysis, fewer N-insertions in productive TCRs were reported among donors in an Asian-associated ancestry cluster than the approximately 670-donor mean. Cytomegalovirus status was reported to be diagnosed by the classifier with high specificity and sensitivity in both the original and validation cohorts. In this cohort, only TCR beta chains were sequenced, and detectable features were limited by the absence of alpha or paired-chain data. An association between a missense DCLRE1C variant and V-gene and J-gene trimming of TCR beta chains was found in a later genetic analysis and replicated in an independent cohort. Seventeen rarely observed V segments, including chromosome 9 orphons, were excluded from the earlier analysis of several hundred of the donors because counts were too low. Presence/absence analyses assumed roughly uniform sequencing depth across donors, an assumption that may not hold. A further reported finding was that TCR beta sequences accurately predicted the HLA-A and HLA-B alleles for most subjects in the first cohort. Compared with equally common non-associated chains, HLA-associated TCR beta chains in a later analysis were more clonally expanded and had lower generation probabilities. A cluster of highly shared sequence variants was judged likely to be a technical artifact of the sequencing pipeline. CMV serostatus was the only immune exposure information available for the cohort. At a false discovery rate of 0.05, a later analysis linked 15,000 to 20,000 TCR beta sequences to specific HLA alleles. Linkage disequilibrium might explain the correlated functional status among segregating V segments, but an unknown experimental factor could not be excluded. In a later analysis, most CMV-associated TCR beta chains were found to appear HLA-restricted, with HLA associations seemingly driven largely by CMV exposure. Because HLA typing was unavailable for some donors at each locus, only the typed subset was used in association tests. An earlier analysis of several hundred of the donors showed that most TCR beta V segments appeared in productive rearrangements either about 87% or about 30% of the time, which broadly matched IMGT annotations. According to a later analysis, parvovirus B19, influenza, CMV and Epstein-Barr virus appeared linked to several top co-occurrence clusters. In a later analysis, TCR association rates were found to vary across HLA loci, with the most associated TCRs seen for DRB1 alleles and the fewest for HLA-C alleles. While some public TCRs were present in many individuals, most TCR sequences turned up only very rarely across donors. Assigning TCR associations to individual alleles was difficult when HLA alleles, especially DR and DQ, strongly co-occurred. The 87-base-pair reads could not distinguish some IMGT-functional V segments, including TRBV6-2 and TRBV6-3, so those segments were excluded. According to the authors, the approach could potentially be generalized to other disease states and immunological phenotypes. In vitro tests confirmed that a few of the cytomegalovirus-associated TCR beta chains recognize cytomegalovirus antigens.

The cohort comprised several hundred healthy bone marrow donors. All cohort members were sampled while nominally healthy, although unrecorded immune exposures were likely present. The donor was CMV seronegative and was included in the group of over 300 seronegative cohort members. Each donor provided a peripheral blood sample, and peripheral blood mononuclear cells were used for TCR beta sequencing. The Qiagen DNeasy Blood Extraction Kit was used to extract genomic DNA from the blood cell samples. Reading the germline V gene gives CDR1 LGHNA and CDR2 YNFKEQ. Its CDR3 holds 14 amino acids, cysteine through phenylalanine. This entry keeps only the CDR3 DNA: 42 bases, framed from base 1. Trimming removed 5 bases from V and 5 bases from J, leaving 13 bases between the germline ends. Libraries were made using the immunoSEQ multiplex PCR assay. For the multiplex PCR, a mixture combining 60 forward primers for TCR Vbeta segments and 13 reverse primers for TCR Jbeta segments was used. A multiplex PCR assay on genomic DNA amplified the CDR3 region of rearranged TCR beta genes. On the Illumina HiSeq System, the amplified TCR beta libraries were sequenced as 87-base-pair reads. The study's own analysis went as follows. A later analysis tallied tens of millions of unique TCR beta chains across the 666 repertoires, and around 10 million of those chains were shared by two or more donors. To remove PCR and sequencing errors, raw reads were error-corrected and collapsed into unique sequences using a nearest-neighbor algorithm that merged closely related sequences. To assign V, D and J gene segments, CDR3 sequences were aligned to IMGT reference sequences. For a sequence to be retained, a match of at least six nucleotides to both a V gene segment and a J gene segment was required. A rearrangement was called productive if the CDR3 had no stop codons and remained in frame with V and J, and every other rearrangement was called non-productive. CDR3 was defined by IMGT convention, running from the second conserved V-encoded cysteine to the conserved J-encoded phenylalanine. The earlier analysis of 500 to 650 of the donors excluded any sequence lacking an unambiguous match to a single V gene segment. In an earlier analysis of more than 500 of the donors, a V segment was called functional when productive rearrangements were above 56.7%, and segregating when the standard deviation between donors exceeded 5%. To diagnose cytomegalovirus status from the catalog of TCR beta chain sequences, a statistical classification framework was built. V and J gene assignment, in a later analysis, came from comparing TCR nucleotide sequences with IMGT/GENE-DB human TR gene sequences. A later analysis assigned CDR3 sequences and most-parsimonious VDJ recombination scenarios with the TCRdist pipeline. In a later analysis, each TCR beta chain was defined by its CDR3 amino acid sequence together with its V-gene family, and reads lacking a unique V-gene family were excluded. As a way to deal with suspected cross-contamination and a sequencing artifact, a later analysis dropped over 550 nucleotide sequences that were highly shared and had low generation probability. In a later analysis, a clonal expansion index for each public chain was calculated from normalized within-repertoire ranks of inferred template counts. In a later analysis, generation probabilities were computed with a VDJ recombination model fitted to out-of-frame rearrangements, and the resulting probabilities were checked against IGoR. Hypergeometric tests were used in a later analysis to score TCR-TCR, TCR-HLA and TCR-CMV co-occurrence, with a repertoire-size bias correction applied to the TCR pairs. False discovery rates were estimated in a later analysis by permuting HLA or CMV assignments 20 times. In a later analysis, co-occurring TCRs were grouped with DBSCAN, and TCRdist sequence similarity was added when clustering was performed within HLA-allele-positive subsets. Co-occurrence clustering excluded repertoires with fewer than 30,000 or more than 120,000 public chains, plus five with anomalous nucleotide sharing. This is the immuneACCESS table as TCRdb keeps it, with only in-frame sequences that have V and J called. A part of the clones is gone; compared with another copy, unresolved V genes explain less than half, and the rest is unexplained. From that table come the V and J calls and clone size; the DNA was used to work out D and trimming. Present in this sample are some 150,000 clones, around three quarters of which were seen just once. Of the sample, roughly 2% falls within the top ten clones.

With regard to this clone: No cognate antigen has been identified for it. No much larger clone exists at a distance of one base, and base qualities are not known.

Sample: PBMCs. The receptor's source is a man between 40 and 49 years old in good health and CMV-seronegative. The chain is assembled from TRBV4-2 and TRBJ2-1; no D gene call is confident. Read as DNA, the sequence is TGTGCCAGCAGCTTCCGGGTTCCCGACAATGAGCAGTTCTTC. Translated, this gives CASSFRVPDNEQFF.